Listed below are T cell receptor beta chains from one sample, sequenced in a study of T cell responses to AZD1222 COVID-19 vaccine. This table comes from immunoSEQ multiplex PCR, and its TCRdb copy is limited to in-frame clones, with some not included. The repertoire includes about 85,000 clones, around 88% of them detected once, and around a tenth sits in the top ten. Source: peripheral blood, taken on day 0 of MenACWY control vaccination. Receptors originate from an adult in good health. Both conserved end residues are part of each CDR3. Each record gives: D gene, J gene, clone size, V gene, CDR3 protein, CDR3 DNA. A D gene is named only where the DNA matches it firmly. Some rows mark clone size as missing; the rest say once, few, many or name a class of expanded clone.

D: NA; J: TRBJ1-2; size: NA; V: TRBV4-2; CDR3: CASSQDGRNYGYTF; DNA: TGTGCCAGCAGCCAAGACGGCAGGAACTATGGCTACACCTTC
D: TRBD1; J: TRBJ2-6; size: NA; V: TRBV4-1; CDR3: CASSQDPGQGASGANVLTF; DNA: TGCGCCAGCAGCCAAGATCCAGGACAGGGGGCTTCTGGGGCCAACGTCCTGACTTTC
D: TRBD1; J: TRBJ2-6; size: once; V: TRBV4-1; CDR3: CASSQPGTGNVLTF; DNA: TGCGCCAGCAGCCAACCTGGGACAGGCAACGTCCTGACTTTC
D: TRBD2; J: TRBJ2-1; size: NA; V: TRBV19; CDR3: CASSNSGGAADEQFF; DNA: TGTGCCAGTAGTAATAGCGGGGGGGCTGCGGATGAGCAGTTCTTC
D: NA; J: TRBJ1-1; size: NA; V: TRBV5-4; CDR3: CASSSSGFMNTEAFF; DNA: TGTGCCAGCAGCTCCTCAGGGTTCATGAACACTGAAGCTTTCTTT
D: NA; J: TRBJ1-5; size: NA; V: TRBV19; CDR3: CASSTRQQHQPQHF; DNA: TGTGCCAGTAGTACGCGACAACAGCATCAGCCCCAGCATTTT
D: TRBD1; J: TRBJ2-5; size: NA; V: TRBV6-5; CDR3: CASTKGGQGGETQYF; DNA: TGTGCCAGCACAAAGGGGGGACAGGGAGGAGAGACCCAGTACTTC
D: NA; J: TRBJ2-2; size: NA; V: TRBV5-1; CDR3: CASLGSNTGELFF; DNA: TGCGCCAGCTTAGGGTCGAACACCGGGGAGCTGTTTTTT
D: TRBD1; J: TRBJ1-5; size: few; V: TRBV19; CDR3: CASSIDLSGGGQPQHF; DNA: TGTGCCAGTAGTATAGATCTATCAGGGGGCGGCCAGCCCCAGCATTTT
D: NA; J: TRBJ1-5; size: NA; V: TRBV30; CDR3: CAWSVGGEQPQHF; DNA: TGTGCCTGGAGTGTTGGGGGTGAACAGCCCCAGCATTTT
D: NA; J: TRBJ2-5; size: NA; V: TRBV12-3/TRBV12-4; CDR3: CASSPAGETQYF; DNA: TGTGCCAGCAGCCCTGCGGGGGAGACCCAGTACTTC
D: NA; J: TRBJ1-2; size: NA; V: TRBV5-6; CDR3: CASSFGVTDYGYTF; DNA: TGTGCCAGCAGCTTTGGGGTCACGGACTATGGCTACACCTTC
D: NA; J: TRBJ2-7; size: NA; V: TRBV5-5; CDR3: CASSVGQSTYEQYF; DNA: TGTGCCAGCAGCGTGGGACAATCGACCTACGAGCAGTACTTC
D: TRBD1; J: TRBJ1-1; size: NA; V: TRBV5-6; CDR3: CASISQGAGEAFF; DNA: TGTGCCAGCATTTCTCAGGGGGCTGGGGAAGCTTTCTTT
D: NA; J: TRBJ1-1; size: NA; V: TRBV19; CDR3: CATQRARNTEAFF; DNA: TGTGCCACCCAGCGGGCCAGGAACACTGAAGCTTTCTTT
D: NA; J: TRBJ1-6; size: NA; V: TRBV5-6; CDR3: CASSLSTANSPLHF; DNA: TGTGCCAGCAGCTTGTCGACAGCTAATTCACCCCTCCACTTT
D: NA; J: TRBJ1-5; size: NA; V: TRBV27; CDR3: CASSLSRHGNQPQHF; DNA: TGTGCCAGCAGTTTATCACGTCACGGGAATCAGCCCCAGCATTTT
D: TRBD2; J: TRBJ2-1; size: once; V: TRBV4-3; CDR3: CASSHLAASGVYSSYNEQFF; DNA: TGCGCCAGCAGCCACCTAGCGGCTAGCGGGGTTTACAGCTCCTACAATGAGCAGTTCTTC
D: NA; J: TRBJ1-6; size: NA; V: TRBV19; CDR3: CASMEGTAGRSPLHF; DNA: TGTGCCAGTATGGAAGGGACGGCAGGGCGGTCACCCCTCCACTTT
D: NA; J: TRBJ1-1; size: once; V: TRBV30; CDR3: CAWSTRLSRDTEAFF; DNA: TGTGCCTGGAGTACCCGGTTGTCGAGGGACACTGAAGCTTTCTTT
D: TRBD1; J: TRBJ2-1; size: NA; V: TRBV10-3; CDR3: CAIRETGGVSYNEQFF; DNA: TGTGCCATCAGGGAGACAGGGGGGGTATCCTACAATGAGCAGTTCTTC
D: NA; J: TRBJ2-3; size: NA; V: TRBV7-2; CDR3: CASSPSRRNAQYF; DNA: TGTGCCAGCAGCCCCTCTCGGCGGAACGCGCAGTATTTT
D: NA; J: TRBJ1-5; size: NA; V: TRBV4-2; CDR3: CASSQDSGGLGNQPQHF; DNA: TGTGCCAGCAGCCAAGATAGTGGGGGGCTGGGCAATCAGCCCCAGCATTTT
D: NA; J: TRBJ2-2; size: NA; V: TRBV2; CDR3: CASSPDTGELFF; DNA: TGTGCCAGCAGTCCTGACACCGGGGAGCTGTTTTTT
D: NA; J: TRBJ2-2; size: NA; V: TRBV4-2; CDR3: CASSQEYGRNTGELFF; DNA: TGTGCCAGCAGCCAAGAATACGGTCGGAACACCGGGGAGCTGTTTTTT
D: NA; J: TRBJ2-5; size: many; V: TRBV9; CDR3: CASSVSRGETQYF; DNA: TGTGCCAGCAGCGTCTCCCGAGGGGAGACCCAGTACTTC
D: NA; J: TRBJ1-3; size: once; V: TRBV6-1; CDR3: CASIQAGNTIYF; DNA: TGTGCCAGCATTCAGGCGGGAAACACCATATATTTT
D: TRBD2; J: TRBJ2-3; size: few; V: TRBV18; CDR3: CASSPGTSARTDTQYF; DNA: TGTGCCAGCTCACCCGGGACTAGCGCGCGGACAGATACGCAGTATTTT
D: NA; J: TRBJ1-4; size: few; V: TRBV18; CDR3: CASSPAQWDEKLFF; DNA: TGTGCCAGCTCACCGGCGCAATGGGATGAAAAACTGTTTTTT